Sequencing of this TCR beta chain was carried out in a study of Graves' ophthalmopathy and Graves' hyperthyroidism. About this clonotype: The antigen remains undetermined. One junction end does not reproduce the germline sequence, and a read error may be involved.

Per germline, CDR1 SGHKS and CDR2 YYEKEE (reference sequence). This CDR3 has 15 residues. Ophthalmopathic donors had moderate-to-severe activity, CAS ≥3 and NOSPECS ≥4, with disease that had lasted under 3 months. General study findings and limits: Using 13 signatures, a model distinguished ophthalmopathy from stable hyperthyroidism, reaching about 87% sensitivity and roughly 80% specificity. Blood was where most expanded thyroid clonotypes above 0.001 frequency also turned up.

Amplification of the TCR beta CDR3 regions used RNA transcripts (as template). An initial RT-PCR round employing HTBI primers preceded a second-round multiplex PCR. TCRdb reanalysed the multiplex PCR reads using MiXCR and keeps one entry per CDR3 protein. Here the sample spans over 650,000 distinct CDR3 sequences, approximately 39% being singletons. The chain uses TRBV5-5 and TRBJ2-5; no definite D call. The origin of this receptor is an adult man with Graves' ophthalmopathy. The sample taken for sequencing was peripheral blood. CDR3 in amino acids: CDSSSPPWVEETQYF. The CDR3 nucleotides are TGTGACAGCAGCTCCCCCCCTTGGGTCGAAGAGACCCAGTACTTC. Full variable domain (missing parts from reference TRBV5-5 and TRBJ2-5): DAGVTQSPTHLIKTRGQQVTLRCSPISGHKSVSWYQQVLGQGPQFIFQYYEKEERGRGNFPDRFSARQFPNYSSELNVNALLLGDSALYLCDSSSPPWVEETQYFGPGTRLLVL.